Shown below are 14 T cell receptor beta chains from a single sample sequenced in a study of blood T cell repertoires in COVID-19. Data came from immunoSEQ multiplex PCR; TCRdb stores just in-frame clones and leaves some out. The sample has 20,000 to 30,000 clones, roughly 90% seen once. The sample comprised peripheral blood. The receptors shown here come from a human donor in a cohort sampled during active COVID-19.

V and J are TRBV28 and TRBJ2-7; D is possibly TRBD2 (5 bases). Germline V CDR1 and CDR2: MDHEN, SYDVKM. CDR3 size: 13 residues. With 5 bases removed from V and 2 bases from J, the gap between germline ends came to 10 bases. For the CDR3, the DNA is TGTGCCAGCAGTGTCGGAGGCACCTACGAGCAGTACTTC. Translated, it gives CASSVGGTYEQYF.

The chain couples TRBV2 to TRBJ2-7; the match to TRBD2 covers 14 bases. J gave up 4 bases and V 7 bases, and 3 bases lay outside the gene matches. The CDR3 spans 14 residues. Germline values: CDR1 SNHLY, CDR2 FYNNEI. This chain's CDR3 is CASKGLAGAYEQYF. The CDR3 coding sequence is TGTGCCAGCAAGGGACTAGCGGGAGCTTACGAGCAGTACTTC.

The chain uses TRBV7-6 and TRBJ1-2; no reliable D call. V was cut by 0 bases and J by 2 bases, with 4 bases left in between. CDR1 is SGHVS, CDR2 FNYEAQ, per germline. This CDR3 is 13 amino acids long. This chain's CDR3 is CASSLARNYGYTF. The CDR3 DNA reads TGTGCCAGCAGCTTAGCGAGAAACTATGGCTACACCTTC.

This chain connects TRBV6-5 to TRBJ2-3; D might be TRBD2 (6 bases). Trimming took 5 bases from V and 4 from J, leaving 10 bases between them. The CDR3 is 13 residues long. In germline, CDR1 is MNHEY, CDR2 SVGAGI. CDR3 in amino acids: CASSPRGSDTQYF. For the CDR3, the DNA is TGTGCCAGCAGTCCACGGGGGTCAGATACGCAGTATTTT.

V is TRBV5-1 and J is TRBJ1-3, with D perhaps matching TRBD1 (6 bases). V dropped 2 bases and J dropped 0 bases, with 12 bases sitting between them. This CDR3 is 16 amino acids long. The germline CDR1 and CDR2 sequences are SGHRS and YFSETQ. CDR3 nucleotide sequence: TGCGCCAGCAGCTTAACAGGGAGCGGCTCTGGAAACACCATATATTTT. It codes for CASSLTGSGSGNTIYF. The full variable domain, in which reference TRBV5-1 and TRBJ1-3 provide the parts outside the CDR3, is KAGVTQTPRYLIKTRGQQVTLSCSPISGHRSVSWYQQTPGQGLQFLFEYFSETQRNKGNFPGRFSGRQFSNSRSEMNVSTLELGDSALYLCASSLTGSGSGNTIYFGEGSWLTVV.

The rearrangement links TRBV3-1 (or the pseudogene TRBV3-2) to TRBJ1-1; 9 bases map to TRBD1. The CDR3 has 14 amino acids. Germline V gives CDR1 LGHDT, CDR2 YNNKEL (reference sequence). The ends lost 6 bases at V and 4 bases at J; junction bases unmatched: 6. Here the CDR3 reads CASRQGASSTEAFF. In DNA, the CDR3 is TGTGCCAGCAGACAGGGGGCTTCGAGCACTGAAGCTTTCTTT.

The CDR3 DNA sequence: TGTGCCAGCGGGGGACAGGGAAGCACAGATACGCAGTATTTT. It is translated as CASGGQGSTDTQYF. The chain links TRBV2 to TRBJ2-3, with 9 bases identical to TRBD1. The junction had 3 bases not matched to a gene; V was cut back by 8 bases and J by 0 bases. This CDR3 has 14 residues. The germline gives CDR1 SNHLY, CDR2 FYNNEI.

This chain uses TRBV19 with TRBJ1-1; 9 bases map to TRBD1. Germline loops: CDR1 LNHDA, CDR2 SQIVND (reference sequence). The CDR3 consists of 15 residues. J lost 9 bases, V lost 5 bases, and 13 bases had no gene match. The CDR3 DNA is TGTGCCAGTAGTCCGCGCAGACAGGGGGTCGCCCAAGCTTTCTTT. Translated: CASSPRRQGVAQAFF.

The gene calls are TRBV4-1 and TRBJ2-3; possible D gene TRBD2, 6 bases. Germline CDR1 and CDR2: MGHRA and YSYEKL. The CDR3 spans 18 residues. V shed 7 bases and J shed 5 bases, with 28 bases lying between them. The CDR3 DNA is TGCGCCAGCACCCTAGGGGCCAGGGCAGGACGGGAGTTAGATACGCAGTATTTT. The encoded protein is CASTLGARAGRELDTQYF.

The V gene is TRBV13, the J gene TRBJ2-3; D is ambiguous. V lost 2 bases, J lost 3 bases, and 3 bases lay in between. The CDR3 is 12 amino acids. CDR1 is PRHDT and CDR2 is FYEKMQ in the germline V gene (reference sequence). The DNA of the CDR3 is TGTGCCAGCAGCTTACAGACAGATACGCAGTATTTT. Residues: CASSLQTDTQYF. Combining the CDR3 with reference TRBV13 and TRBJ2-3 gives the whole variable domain AAGVIQSPRHLIKEKRETATLKCYPIPRHDTVYWYQQGPGQDPQFLISFYEKMQSDKGSIPDRFSAQQFSDYHSELNMSSLELGDSALYFCASSLQTDTQYFGPGTRLTVL.

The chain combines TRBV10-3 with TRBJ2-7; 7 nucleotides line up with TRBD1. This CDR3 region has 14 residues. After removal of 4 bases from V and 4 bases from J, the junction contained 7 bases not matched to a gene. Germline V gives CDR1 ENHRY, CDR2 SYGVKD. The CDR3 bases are TGTGCCATCAGTGGGGACCGGGACAGTTACGAGCAGTACTTC. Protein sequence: CAISGDRDSYEQYF.

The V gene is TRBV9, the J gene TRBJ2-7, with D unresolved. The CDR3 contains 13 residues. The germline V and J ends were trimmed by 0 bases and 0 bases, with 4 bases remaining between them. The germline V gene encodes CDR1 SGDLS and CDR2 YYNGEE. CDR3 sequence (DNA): TGTGCCAGCAGCGTAGGGAGCTCCTACGAGCAGTACTTC. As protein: CASSVGSSYEQYF.

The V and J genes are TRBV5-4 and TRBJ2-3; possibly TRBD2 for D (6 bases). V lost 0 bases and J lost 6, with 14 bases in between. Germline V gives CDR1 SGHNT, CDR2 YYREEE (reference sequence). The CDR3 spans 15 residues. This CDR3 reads CASSLDRLGRDTQYF. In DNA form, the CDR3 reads TGTGCCAGCAGCTTGGATAGACTAGGTCGGGATACGCAGTATTTT.

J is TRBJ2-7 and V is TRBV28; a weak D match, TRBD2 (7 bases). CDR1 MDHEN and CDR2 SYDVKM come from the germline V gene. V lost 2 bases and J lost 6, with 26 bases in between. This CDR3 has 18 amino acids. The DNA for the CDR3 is TGTGCCAGCAGTTTACGGTTGCGGGGGCGCCCTCCGTGGGGCGAGCAGTACTTC. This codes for CASSLRLRGRPPWGEQYF.